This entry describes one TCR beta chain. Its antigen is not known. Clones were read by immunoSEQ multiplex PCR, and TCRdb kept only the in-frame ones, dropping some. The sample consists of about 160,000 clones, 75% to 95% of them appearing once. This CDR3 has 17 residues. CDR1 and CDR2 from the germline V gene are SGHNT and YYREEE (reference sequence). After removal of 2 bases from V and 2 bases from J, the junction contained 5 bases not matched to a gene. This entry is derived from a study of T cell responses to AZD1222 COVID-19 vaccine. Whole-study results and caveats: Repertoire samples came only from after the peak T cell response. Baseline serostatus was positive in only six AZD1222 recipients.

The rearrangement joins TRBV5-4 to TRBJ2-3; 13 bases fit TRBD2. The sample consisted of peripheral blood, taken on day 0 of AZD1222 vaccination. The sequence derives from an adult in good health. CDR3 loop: CASSFGTSGVYTDTQYF. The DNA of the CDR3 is TGTGCCAGCAGCTTCGGGACTAGCGGGGTGTACACAGATACGCAGTATTTT.